The present TCR beta chain was sequenced within a study of blood T cells in healthy people across ages. The CDR3 length is 12 residues. Trimming cost V 10 bases and J 1 base, with 10 bases left between them. Germline V gives CDR1 MNHNS, CDR2 SASEGT. The second PCR ran about 6 to 12 cycles with a sample-barcoded 5' primer and J-beta primers. Every cDNA molecule carried a tag from a template-switch adaptor bearing 12 random nucleotides. From the 5' RACE reads, TCRdb called clonotypes with MiXCR, one entry per CDR3 protein. The data hold some 1.4 million distinct CDR3 sequences, with roughly 45% observed a single time. Study-wide results and caveats: Reliance upon unsorted PBMCs precluded definitive naive versus antigen-experienced comparison. Donor CMV infection status was unknown, possibly confounding age-related changes in expanded clonotypes.

A note on this clonotype: The antigen is unknown.

Input material: blood. The chain carries TRBV6-1 and TRBJ2-5, with a possible D match to TRBD2 (5 bases). The TCR originated in a woman aged 18-29 years in good health. In DNA form, the CDR3 reads TGTGCCACTGCACGGGGCCAAGAGACCCAGTACTTC. Protein: CATARGQETQYF.